The 10 T cell receptor beta chains below were found in one sample sequenced in a study of blood T cell repertoires in COVID-19. The repertoire was sequenced with immunoSEQ multiplex PCR; TCRdb's copy has only in-frame clones and lacks some. The repertoire holds 450,000 to 600,000 clones, with around 90% as singletons. The sequenced sample consisted of PBMCs or T cells enriched from blood (not recorded which). The receptors were sampled from a woman under 30 who had recovered from COVID-19.

V usage is TRBV29-1 and J usage is TRBJ2-1, with D possibly TRBD2 on 6 matching bases. The germline V gene encodes CDR1 SQVTM and CDR2 ANQGSEA. The CDR3 has 12 residues. V was clipped by 0 bases and J by 7 bases, with 7 bases between them. Written as DNA, the CDR3 is TGCAGCGTTGAAGAAGGGAGGAATGAGCAGTTCTTC. It codes for CSVEEGRNEQFF.

The rearrangement joins TRBV10-1 to TRBJ2-1; TRBD2 matches at 14 bases. Looked up from germline, CDR1 is WNHNN and CDR2 is SYGVQD (reference sequence). With V trimmed by 6 bases and J by 1 base, 2 bases remained unmatched. The CDR3 consists of 16 residues. The CDR3 nucleotides are TGCGCCAGCAGCAGACTAGCGGGGGGGTCCTACAATGAGCAGTTCTTC. Its protein product is CASSRLAGGSYNEQFF.

The chain couples TRBV14 to TRBJ1-2, with D tentatively TRBD1 (5 bases). V shed 3 bases and J shed 2 bases, with 13 bases lying between them. This CDR3 spans 15 amino acids. Looked up from germline, CDR1 is SGHDN and CDR2 is FVKESK. This CDR3 reads CASSHTGQVNYGYTF. The DNA of the CDR3 is TGTGCCAGCAGCCATACCGGACAAGTGAACTATGGCTACACCTTC.

V is TRBV7-9 and J is TRBJ2-7, with TRBD1 as a possible D gene (5 bases). Trimming left V 1 base short and J 1 base short, with 14 bases between. The CDR3 contains 16 residues. From germline, CDR1 is SEHNR and CDR2 FQNEAQ (reference sequence). The CDR3 DNA follows: TGTGCCAGCAGCTTAGAAGGGGCGTTAGTATCCTACGAGCAGTACTTC. It encodes CASSLEGALVSYEQYF.

This rearrangement joins TRBV19 to TRBJ2-1; TRBD1 matches 11 bases. The V gene end was trimmed by 3 bases and the J gene end by 8 bases; junction bases not matched to a gene: 9. CDR1 is LNHDA, CDR2 SQIVND, per germline (reference sequence). CDR3 length: 16 residues. The CDR3 spells CASSIADRGPRDEQFF. CDR3 nucleotides: TGTGCCAGTAGTATCGCGGACAGGGGGCCCCGCGATGAGCAGTTCTTC.

The chain recombines TRBV12-3 or TRBV12-4 with TRBJ1-2; D is perhaps TRBD1 (5 bases). The CDR3 runs to 12 residues. V lost 7 bases and J 7 bases, leaving 13 bases between the germline ends. CDR3 amino acids: CASTTGQGGYTF. In nucleotides, the CDR3 is TGTGCCAGCACCACAGGCCAAGGTGGCTACACCTTC.

The chain joins TRBV30 to TRBJ1-3; D gene unclear. CDR1 is GTSNPN, CDR2 SVGIG, per germline (reference sequence). V was pared by 2 bases and J by 7 bases, with 12 bases between. This CDR3 comprises 13 residues. This CDR3 reads CAWSSGLVNTIYF. DNA of the CDR3: TGTGCCTGGAGTAGCGGGCTTGTGAACACCATATATTTT. Complete variable domain (other parts from reference TRBV30 and TRBJ1-3): SQTIHQWPATLVQPVGSPLSLECTVEGTSNPNLYWYRQAAGRGLQLLFYSVGIGQISSEVPQNLSASRPQDRQFILSSKKLLLSDSGFYLCAWSSGLVNTIYFGEGSWLTVV.

This chain uses TRBV28 with TRBJ2-3; D is undetermined. The V end was cut by 9 bases, the J end by 0 bases, with 7 bases between. Germline CDR1 reads MDHEN; CDR2 reads SYDVKM. This CDR3 has 12 residues. CDR3 sequence reads: CASLSSTDTQYF. In DNA form, the CDR3 reads TGTGCCAGTCTCTCTAGCACAGATACGCAGTATTTT.

The V call is TRBV5-6, the J call TRBJ1-1; tentatively, D is TRBD1 (6 bases). The CDR3 has 15 residues. Trimming took 4 bases from V and 5 from J, leaving 18 bases between them. Germline V CDR1 and CDR2: SGHDT, YYEEEE. CDR3 loop: CASSNRVEVGTEAFF. The CDR3 DNA reads TGTGCCAGCAGCAACAGGGTCGAGGTGGGTACTGAAGCTTTCTTT. The full variable domain, with the rest looked up from reference TRBV5-6 and TRBJ1-1, is DAGVTQSPTHLIKTRGQQVTLRCSPKSGHDTVSWYQQALGQGPQFIFQYYEEEERQRGNFPDRFSGHQFPNYSSELNVNALLLGDSALYLCASSNRVEVGTEAFFGQGTRLTVV.

The chain couples TRBV2 to TRBJ2-3; 7 nucleotides align to TRBD2. The germline gives CDR1 SNHLY, CDR2 FYNNEI. Trimming removed 7 bases from V and 0 bases from J; junction bases left unmatched: 4. The CDR3 has 14 residues. CDR3 amino acids: CASMPGLSTDTQYF. The CDR3 nucleotides are TGTGCCAGCATGCCGGGACTAAGCACAGATACGCAGTATTTT. Complete variable domain (other parts from reference TRBV2 and TRBJ2-3): EPEVTQTPSHQVTQMGQEVILRCVPISNHLYFYWYRQILGQKVEFLVSFYNNEISEKSEIFDDQFSVERPDGSNFTLKIRSTKLEDSAMYFCASMPGLSTDTQYFGPGTRLTVL.